Given below is one T cell receptor beta chain in context. Its antigen is still unknown. This sample stems from a study of T cell repertoires in cytomegalovirus infection. General observations from the study: Pooled public TCR beta family frequency picked out CMV carriers with the relevant HLA.

TCRdb passed the reads through MiXCR, listing each CDR3 protein once. The table records 150,000 or so distinct CDR3 sequences, 5% to 6.5% of them present only once. Trimming removed 4 bases from V and 5 bases from J; junction bases left unmatched: 8. This CDR3 comprises 15 residues. CDR1 MDHEN and CDR2 SYDVKM come from the germline V gene. The origin of this receptor is a human donor in good health (CMV status not recorded). Some clones in this sample may be carry-over from other donors' samples. V is TRBV28 and J is TRBJ1-1, with 9 bases matching TRBD1. Sequences were obtained from PBMCs. The CDR3 reads CASSWTGEVGTEAFF. The DNA for the CDR3 is TGTGCCAGCAGTTGGACAGGGGAAGTTGGGACTGAAGCTTTCTTT.